The 15 T cell receptor beta chains below were found in one sample sequenced in a study of shared clonotypes between healthy human individuals. Profiled with immunoSEQ multiplex PCR; TCRdb holds only in-frame clones, not every one. The table lists about 2.1 million clones, 90% to 95% of them singletons. Cells designated naive CD8 were CD45RO-negative and were positively selected for CCR7, with terminally differentiated effector memory CD45RA+ cells excluded. The sequencing input was naive CD8+ T cells from PBMCs. These receptors came from a man between 18 and 29 years old in good health. Some clones in this sample may be carry-over from other donors' samples.

The chain recombines TRBV7-9 with TRBJ2-1, with D unclear. The V and J ends lost 2 bases and 1 base respectively, with 12 bases between them. The CDR3 has 16 amino acids. Per germline, CDR1 SEHNR and CDR2 FQNEAQ (reference sequence). CDR3 coding DNA: TGTGCCAGCAGCTTATTAGAGAAAAAGTCCTACAATGAGCAGTTCTTC. It yields the protein CASSLLEKKSYNEQFF.

This clone was counted once. CDR3 sequence: CASSPIGPRTSGSRDEQYF. The CDR3 nucleotides are TGTGCCAGCAGTCCCATAGGCCCCCGGACTAGCGGGAGCAGGGACGAGCAGTACTTC. This rearrangement joins TRBV28 to TRBJ2-7; TRBD2 agrees at 13 bases. This CDR3 comprises 19 residues. Germline V gene lookup returns CDR1 MDHEN and CDR2 SYDVKM. Trimming cost V 5 bases and J 5 bases; bases outside gene matches: 18.

The chain couples TRBV6-6 to TRBJ1-2; D is ambiguous. CDR3 length: 13 residues. Trimming took 4 bases from V and 3 from J, leaving 9 bases between them. Germline V gives CDR1 MNHNY, CDR2 SVGAGI (reference sequence). CDR3 DNA sequence: TGTGCCAGCAGTTTCAACGGAGACTATGGCTACACCTTC. Protein sequence: CASSFNGDYGYTF.

This clone has a single count. The chain employs TRBV29-1 and TRBJ2-3; a weak D match, TRBD2 (6 bases). Between the trimmed V and J ends, which lost 4 bases and 6 bases, there was a span of 26 bases. Per germline, CDR1 SQVTM and CDR2 ANQGSEA. This CDR3 is built from 17 residues. CDR3 loop: CSVVKAPGLQRSDTQYF. The CDR3 nucleotides are TGCAGCGTTGTAAAAGCCCCGGGACTCCAAAGGTCGGATACGCAGTATTTT.

The chain couples TRBV11-2 to TRBJ1-5; unclear D gene. This CDR3 spans 15 amino acids. The V end was cut by 3 bases, the J end by 1 base, with 10 bases between. Looked up from germline, CDR1 is SGHAT and CDR2 is FQNNGV. The CDR3 sequence is CASSLEVGSNQPQHF. CDR3 sequence (DNA): TGTGCCAGCAGCTTGGAGGTTGGCAGCAATCAGCCCCAGCATTTT. Full variable domain (rest looked up from reference TRBV11-2 and TRBJ1-5): EAGVAQSPRYKIIEKRQSVAFWCNPISGHATLYWYQQILGQGPKLLIQFQNNGVVDDSQLPKDRFSAERLKGVDSTLKIQPAKLEDSAVYLCASSLEVGSNQPQHFGDGTRLSIL.

This clone has more than one count but fewer than ten. The chain is built from TRBV6-5 and TRBJ1-1, with D possibly matching TRBD1 (5 bases). With 0 bases removed from V and 3 bases from J, the gap between germline ends came to 8 bases. Germline CDR1 MNHEY, CDR2 SVGAGI. The CDR3 has 14 residues. The CDR3 sequence: CASSYSWGDTEAFF. The CDR3 region has the DNA TGTGCCAGCAGTTACTCGTGGGGGGACACTGAAGCTTTCTTT.

The J gene is TRBJ2-2, the V gene TRBV11-3; 8 bases line up with TRBD1. V trimming: 4 bases; J trimming: 5 bases; junction bases outside the gene matches: 6. The germline gives CDR1 SGHNT, CDR2 YENEEA. The CDR3 loop spans 15 amino acids. The CDR3 loop reads CASSSRQGNTGELFF. The CDR3 DNA follows: TGTGCCAGCAGCTCCAGACAGGGGAATACCGGGGAGCTGTTTTTT.

This chain links TRBV6-4 with TRBJ2-1; no definite D call. Germline CDR1 is MRHNA and CDR2 is SNTAGT. This CDR3 spans 15 amino acids. V was trimmed by 0 bases and J by 12 bases, leaving 18 bases between them. The CDR3 here is CASSDSPNVGSGQFF. The DNA of the CDR3 is TGTGCCAGCAGTGACTCACCAAACGTAGGGTCTGGGCAGTTCTTC.

The V gene is TRBV11-2, the J gene TRBJ2-3, with D perhaps matching TRBD1 (6 bases). V lost 1 base to trimming and J lost 0 bases, with 8 bases between them. Germline CDR1 SGHAT, CDR2 FQNNGV. The CDR3 length is 15 residues. For the CDR3, the DNA is TGTGCCAGCAGCTTAGTTGGGACAAGCACAGATACGCAGTATTTT. It yields the protein CASSLVGTSTDTQYF.

The chain recombines TRBV4-3 with TRBJ1-5; 8 bases align to TRBD1. Trimming cost V 1 base and J 3 bases; bases outside gene matches: 14. CDR3 length: 19 amino acids. Germline V CDR1 and CDR2: LGHNA, YSLEER. Here the CDR3 reads CASSQGAYWTGISNQPQHF. The DNA of the CDR3 is TGCGCCAGCAGCCAAGGGGCTTATTGGACAGGGATTTCCAATCAGCCCCAGCATTTT.

As DNA, the CDR3 is TGTGCCAGCAGCCAGGGACTAGCGGGAACCAATGAGCAGTTCTTC. Its translation: CASSQGLAGTNEQFF. The V gene is TRBV11-1, the J gene TRBJ2-1, with 13 nucleotides matching TRBD2. The length of the CDR3 is 15 residues. The V gene end was trimmed by 5 bases and the J gene end by 6 bases; junction bases not matched to a gene: 4. Per the germline V gene, CDR1 is SGHAT and CDR2 is FQDESV (reference sequence).

V and J are TRBV12-5 and TRBJ2-3, with 9 bases matching TRBD1. The CDR3 sequence is 15 residues long. Unmatched junction bases numbered 4, after V lost 0 bases and J lost 6 bases. Germline V gene data show CDR1 as LGHNT and CDR2 as FRNRAP. The CDR3 region is CASGLVRDRVDTQYF. The CDR3 bases are TGTGCTAGTGGTTTGGTAAGGGACAGGGTCGATACGCAGTATTTT.

The rearrangement links TRBV2 to TRBJ2-7, with TRBD1 identical over 11 bases. The CDR3 covers 15 residues. J was trimmed by 3 bases and V by 4 bases; bases with no gene match: 5. In germline, CDR1 is SNHLY, CDR2 FYNNEI. CDR3 sequence (DNA): TGTGCCAGCAGTGTAACGGGACAGGGGGACTACGAGCAGTACTTC. Translating gives CASSVTGQGDYEQYF.

The V and J genes are TRBV7-9 and TRBJ1-5; D ambiguous. CDR3 size: 15 residues. V was shortened by 4 bases and J by 0 bases, with 10 bases between the two germline ends. The V gene's germline CDR1 is SEHNR and CDR2 FQNEAQ (reference sequence). The DNA of the CDR3 is TGTGCCAGCAGCTCCCCAGGCGATAGCAATCAGCCCCAGCATTTT. This translates into CASSSPGDSNQPQHF.

This clone was counted only a few times. The chain links TRBV6-5 to TRBJ2-1; the match to TRBD2 covers 12 bases. The CDR3 has 15 residues. The germline V gene has CDR1 MNHEY and CDR2 SVGAGI. V was clipped by 6 bases and J by 5 bases; unmatched bases: 5. In DNA, the CDR3 is TGTGCCAGCAGCCCCGGACTAGCGGGGAACAATGAGCAGTTCTTC. It translates to CASSPGLAGNNEQFF.